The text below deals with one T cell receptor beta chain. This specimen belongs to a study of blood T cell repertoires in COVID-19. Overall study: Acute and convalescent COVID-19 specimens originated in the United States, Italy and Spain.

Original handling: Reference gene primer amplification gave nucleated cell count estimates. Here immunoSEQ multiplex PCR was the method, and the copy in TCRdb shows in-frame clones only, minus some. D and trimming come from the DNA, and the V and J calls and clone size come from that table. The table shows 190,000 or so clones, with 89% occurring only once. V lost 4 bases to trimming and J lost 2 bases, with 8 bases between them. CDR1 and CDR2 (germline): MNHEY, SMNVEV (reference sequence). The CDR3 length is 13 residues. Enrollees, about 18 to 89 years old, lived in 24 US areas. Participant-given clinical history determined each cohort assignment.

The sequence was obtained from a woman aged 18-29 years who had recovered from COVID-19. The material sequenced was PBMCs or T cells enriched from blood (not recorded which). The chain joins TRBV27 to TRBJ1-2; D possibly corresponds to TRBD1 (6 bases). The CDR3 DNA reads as TGTGCCAGCAGTTCCGGACAGAACTATGGCTACACCTTC. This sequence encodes CASSSGQNYGYTF.